This TCR beta chain was identified in a study of T cells in Graves' hyperthyroidism and ophthalmopathy. Extraction of PBMCs used about 9.2 ml of fresh peripheral blood. Amplification of TCR beta CDR3 regions used RNA as the template. First-round RT-PCR targeting the TCR CDR3 was performed with the HTBI primer set. Each CDR3 protein gets one entry after TCRdb re-called the multiplex PCR reads with MiXCR. The data show about 520,000 distinct CDR3 sequences, around 22% seen once. The junction had 8 bases not matched to a gene; V was cut back by 6 bases and J by 7 bases. The V gene's germline CDR1 is MGHDK and CDR2 SYGVNS. The length of the CDR3 is 14 residues. Study conclusions and caveats: The authors' 13 V-J model separated ophthalmopathy from stable hyperthyroidism. Most clonotypes that expanded in the thyroid above 0.001 also showed up in blood.

In its sample, this clonotype was seen many times. Its antigen remains unknown. The material sequenced was blood. The chain couples TRBV25-1 to TRBJ1-2; 10 positions match TRBD1. The clonotype originates from a woman in her twenties or thirties with Graves' ophthalmopathy. The CDR3 spells CASRGDRGRGGYTF. CDR3 coding DNA: TGTGCCAGCAGAGGGGACAGGGGTCGTGGTGGCTACACCTTC.